Each of the 17 T cell receptor beta chains below was sequenced from the same sample in a study of T cells after yellow fever vaccination. TCRdb fed the 5' RACE reads into MiXCR, producing one record per CDR3 protein. The sample lists a few hundred thousand distinct CDR3 sequences; 9.5% to 13% were seen once. The starting material was PBMCs, obtained on the day of the first yellow fever vaccination. Receptors were obtained from a man aged 18 to 29 who received the YFV17D yellow fever vaccine.

The chain employs TRBV12-3 or TRBV12-4 and TRBJ1-5; 9 bases are a match to TRBD1. V was clipped by 10 bases and J by 5 bases; unmatched bases: 6. This CDR3 is built from 13 residues. The CDR3 loop is CAMSGQGYQPQHF. Here the CDR3 DNA reads TGTGCCATGTCGGGACAGGGTTATCAGCCCCAGCATTTT.

This clonotype was seen only a few times. The rearrangement links TRBV12-3 or TRBV12-4 to TRBJ2-6; 7 nucleotides agree with TRBD1. V lost 5 bases and J lost 2; bases outside the gene matches: 3. The CDR3 runs to 15 residues. The CDR3 protein is CASSDTGAGANVLTF. The CDR3 bases are TGTGCCAGCAGTGATACAGGGGCTGGGGCCAACGTCCTGACTTTC.

The chain combines TRBV10-2 with TRBJ2-1; 8 nucleotides align to TRBD1. Germline loops: CDR1 WSHSY, CDR2 SAAADI. The CDR3 has 16 residues. J gave up 3 bases and V 7 bases, and 11 bases lay outside the gene matches. The CDR3 DNA sequence: TGCGCCAGCACCAGAACCATAGGACAGGGCTACAATGAGCAGTTCTTC. This translates into CASTRTIGQGYNEQFF.

In this sample, this clonotype turned up a few times. This chain links TRBV5-1 with TRBJ1-1, with TRBD1 matching over 8 bases. The length of the CDR3 is 16 residues. The J segment lost 0 bases and the V segment lost 3 bases, leaving 7 bases of the junction unmatched. The germline gives CDR1 SGHRS, CDR2 YFSETQ. Here the CDR3 reads CASSSTGQVMNTEAFF. The CDR3 coding sequence is TGCGCCAGCAGCTCGACGGGACAGGTCATGAACACTGAAGCTTTCTTT.

This clonotype was detected many times. This sequence joins TRBV28 and TRBJ1-2, with 9 nucleotides matching TRBD1. The CDR3 has 15 amino acids. The V gene's germline CDR1 is MDHEN and CDR2 SYDVKM. Unmatched junction bases numbered 11, after V lost 4 bases and J lost 8 bases. For the CDR3, the DNA is TGTGCCAGCAGTTCTTGGACAGGGGTAAATGGGGGCTACACCTTC. It specifies CASSSWTGVNGGYTF.

This clonotype has only a few counts. The chain employs TRBV12-3 or TRBV12-4 and TRBJ2-1; D remains unclear. V lost 6 bases and J lost 5, with 8 bases in between. The CDR3 spans 12 residues. CDR3 nucleotides: TGTGCCAGCAGCGACCTAGACAATGAGCAGTTCTTC. This gives the protein CASSDLDNEQFF.

This clonotype appeared a few times. V is TRBV5-1 and J is TRBJ1-3; D may be TRBD1 (6 bases). Germline V CDR1 and CDR2: SGHRS, YFSETQ. This CDR3 contains 14 residues. V was shortened by 7 bases and J by 4 bases, with 15 bases between the two germline ends. CDR3 in DNA: TGCGCCAGCCAAGACGGGGGCGCGGGAAACACCATATATTTT. It yields the protein CASQDGGAGNTIYF.

This clonotype was seen only a few times. The chain has TRBV2 and TRBJ2-7, with 8 bases that match TRBD1. This CDR3 has 12 amino acids. CDR1 SNHLY and CDR2 FYNNEI come from the germline V gene. Trimming removed 4 bases from V and 7 bases from J; junction bases left unmatched: 3. The CDR3 bases are TGTGCCAGCAGTGTGGACAGGGCAGAGCAGTACTTC. Amino acids: CASSVDRAEQYF.

Only a few counts were recorded for this clonotype. The chain joins TRBV4-3 to TRBJ2-1, with D perhaps matching TRBD2 (5 bases). The CDR3 has 14 residues. Germline CDR1 and CDR2: LGHNA and YSLEER. Trimming stripped 0 bases from V and 8 bases from J, with 11 bases between. In DNA form, the CDR3 reads TGCGCCAGCAGCCAAGATCGGGCTAGCTATGAGCAGTTCTTC. Translating gives CASSQDRASYEQFF.

The rearrangement links TRBV6-1 to TRBJ2-7; D is uncertain. Trimming pared 6 bases from V and 1 base from J, leaving 10 bases between. Per germline, CDR1 MNHNS and CDR2 SASEGT. This CDR3 is built from 13 residues. Written as DNA, the CDR3 is TGTGCCAGCAGCGAAACAAATTCCTACGAGCAGTACGTC. It translates to CASSETNSYEQYV.

The V gene is TRBV6-2 or TRBV6-3, the J gene TRBJ2-7, with TRBD2 matching 10 bases. There are 15 residues in the CDR3. The V gene end was trimmed by 6 bases and the J gene end by 4 bases; junction bases not matched to a gene: 9. CDR1 is MNHEY, CDR2 SVGEGT, per germline. Written as DNA, the CDR3 is TGTGCCAGCAGAACAGCAAGCGGGGGGGCTTACGAGCAGTACTTC. Its translation: CASRTASGGAYEQYF.

The chain is built from TRBV2 and TRBJ2-3; 11 bases are shared with TRBD2. Germline CDR1 is SNHLY and CDR2 is FYNNEI. This CDR3 spans 15 amino acids. Unmatched junction bases numbered 7, after V lost 5 bases and J lost 6 bases. The CDR3 is CASSPLAGGEDTQYF. The CDR3, as DNA: TGTGCCAGCAGTCCTCTAGCGGGGGGAGAGGATACGCAGTATTTT. Full variable domain (outside the CDR3, taken from reference TRBV2 and TRBJ2-3): EPEVTQTPSHQVTQMGQEVILRCVPISNHLYFYWYRQILGQKVEFLVSFYNNEISEKSEIFDDQFSVERPDGSNFTLKIRSTKLEDSAMYFCASSPLAGGEDTQYFGPGTRLTVL.

This clonotype has ten or more counts. The chain couples TRBV20-1 to TRBJ1-4, with D unclear. This CDR3 has 13 residues. Between the trimmed V and J ends, which lost 2 bases and 0 bases, there was a span of 4 bases. Germline CDR1 reads DFQATT; CDR2 reads SNEGSKA (reference sequence). In nucleotides, the CDR3 is TGCAGTGCTAGACCTACAACTAATGAAAAACTGTTTTTT. This codes for CSARPTTNEKLFF.

This clonotype was seen a few times. The chain uses TRBV4-1 and TRBJ2-3; the match to TRBD2 covers 13 bases. Germline CDR1 and CDR2: MGHRA and YSYEKL. This CDR3 comprises 23 residues. Trimming removed 4 bases from V and 2 bases from J; junction bases left unmatched: 24. The CDR3 here is CASSRMEGLAGRILRGPTDTQYF. CDR3 bases: TGCGCCAGCAGCCGGATGGAGGGACTAGCGGGGCGAATCCTCCGGGGCCCCACAGATACGCAGTATTTT.

V and J are TRBV7-2 and TRBJ1-1, with D possibly being TRBD1 (5 bases). CDR1 is SGHTA and CDR2 is FQGNSA in the germline V gene. With 7 bases removed from V and 4 bases from J, the gap between germline ends came to 16 bases. CDR3 size: 14 residues. The CDR3 protein is CASTSQGWGTEAFF. The DNA for the CDR3 is TGTGCCAGCACCTCCCAGGGATGGGGCACTGAAGCTTTCTTT.

This clonotype has a handful of counts. The gene calls are TRBV10-3 and TRBJ2-7, with 10 bases fitting TRBD1. Germline loops: CDR1 ENHRY, CDR2 SYGVKD. The CDR3 is 15 residues long. The V and J ends lost 10 bases and 5 bases, in that order; junction bases with no gene match: 14. The CDR3 here is CATVTRDRGFHEQYF. CDR3 bases: TGTGCCACGGTAACCCGGGACAGGGGATTCCACGAGCAGTACTTC.

This clonotype was recorded a few times. The genes are TRBV6-1 and TRBJ1-3; the D gene is possibly TRBD1 (6 bases). The V gene's germline CDR1 is MNHNS and CDR2 SASEGT. V lost 6 bases and J 1 base, leaving 13 bases between the germline ends. This CDR3 is built from 15 residues. The CDR3 nucleotides read TGTGCCAGCAGCCGAGACAGGTTTTCTGGAAACACCATATATTTT. Translating it yields CASSRDRFSGNTIYF.